The 5 T cell receptor beta chains below come from one sample, sequenced in a study of blood T cell repertoires in COVID-19. Sequenced by immunoSEQ multiplex PCR; TCRdb stores in-frame clones only, minus some. The sample includes 120,000 or so clones, 90% of them seen just once. Sequenced sample: peripheral blood. These receptors were collected from a man over 45 with active COVID-19.

V is TRBV4-2 and J is TRBJ2-2, with D perhaps matching TRBD1 (5 bases). Germline V CDR1 and CDR2: LGHNA, YNFKEQ. V lost 2 bases to trimming and J lost 4 bases, with 5 bases between them. The length of the CDR3 is 13 residues. CDR3: CASSQQGTGELFF. The DNA of the CDR3 is TGTGCCAGCAGCCAACAGGGCACCGGGGAGCTGTTTTTT.

The CDR3 nucleotides are TGTGCCATCAGTGCCCTAAACAATGAGCAGTTCTTC. Protein sequence: CAISALNNEQFF. The J gene is TRBJ2-1, the V gene TRBV10-3; D uncertain. The V end lost 4 bases, the J end lost 5 bases, and 6 bases lay between the germline ends. The CDR3 is 12 residues long. Germline assignment: CDR1 ENHRY and CDR2 SYGVKD.

The J gene is TRBJ2-3, the V gene TRBV29-1, with TRBD1 matching 11 bases. There are 14 residues in the CDR3. The germline V gene encodes CDR1 SQVTM and CDR2 ANQGSEA. V shed 4 bases and J 3 bases; nucleotides not matched to a gene: 3. As DNA, the CDR3 is TGCAGCGTTGGGGACAGGGGGGATACAGATACGCAGTATTTT. Translating gives CSVGDRGDTDTQYF.

The chain joins TRBV10-3 to TRBJ1-1, with 9 bases fitting TRBD1. Germline CDR1 ENHRY, CDR2 SYGVKD. Losses at the gene ends were 0 bases for V and 11 bases for J; bases not matched to a gene: 4. The CDR3 spans 13 residues. DNA of the CDR3: TGTGCCATCAGTGAGTCGTGGGACAGGGACGCTTTCTTT. Protein sequence: CAISESWDRDAFF.

The chain joins TRBV11-3 to TRBJ2-5, with D perhaps matching TRBD1 (6 bases). CDR1 is SGHNT and CDR2 is YENEEA in the germline V gene. With 3 bases removed from V and 4 bases from J, the gap between germline ends came to 12 bases. The CDR3 runs to 14 residues. The CDR3 DNA sequence: TGTGCCAGCAGCTTCACTAGGACAGCAGAGACCCAGTACTTC. This translates into CASSFTRTAETQYF.